These T cell receptor beta chains were read from a single sample in a study of T cell responses to AZD1222 COVID-19 vaccine. Clones were read by immunoSEQ multiplex PCR, and TCRdb kept only the in-frame ones, dropping some. This table holds tens of thousands of clones, about 87% found once. This specimen consisted of peripheral blood, obtained 28 days after the second AZD1222 dose. These receptors originate from an adult who received the AZD1222 COVID-19 vaccine. Each CDR3 is given without its conserved first and last residue.

V: TRBV24-1; J: TRBJ2-2; CDR3: ATRTTGATGELF
V: TRBV7-9; J: TRBJ2-5; CDR3: ASSFWTQETQY
V: TRBV4-1; J: TRBJ2-7; CDR3: ASSQVWGSGSYEQY
V: TRBV19; J: TRBJ1-5; CDR3: ASSGTGGTNNQPQH
V: TRBV7-9; J: TRBJ1-5; CDR3: ASSLFGRGNNQPQH
V: TRBV28; J: TRBJ2-7; CDR3: ASSLGYEQY
V: TRBV9; J: TRBJ1-2; CDR3: ASSVGWGDANYGYT
V: TRBV19; J: TRBJ2-1; CDR3: ASSIGGFSYNEQF
V: TRBV9; J: TRBJ2-2; CDR3: ASSVGPEAGELF
V: TRBV19; J: TRBJ1-3; CDR3: ASSSRTSGNTIY
V: TRBV28; J: TRBJ1-5; CDR3: ASSRYRIISRIDQPQH
V: TRBV11-3; J: TRBJ2-5; CDR3: ASSAGRLDQETQY
V: TRBV28; J: TRBJ2-7; CDR3: ASSSGHRPYEQY
V: TRBV6-1; J: TRBJ1-5; CDR3: ASSEVRARGNQPQH
V: TRBV11-2; J: TRBJ2-2; CDR3: ASSSSRPGELF
V: TRBV5-5; J: TRBJ1-4; CDR3: ASSLGGEKLF
V: TRBV2; J: TRBJ2-1; CDR3: ASKDRAASAYNEQF
V: TRBV27; J: TRBJ2-3; CDR3: ASSLWGGRKGDTQY
V: TRBV9; J: TRBJ2-1; CDR3: ASSGTGSYNEQF
V: TRBV24-1; J: TRBJ2-2; CDR3: ATSDPNREGLGGELF
V: TRBV19; J: TRBJ2-7; CDR3: ASSIANPSYEQY
V: TRBV7-9; J: TRBJ1-1; CDR3: ASSLMGQDGTEAF
V: TRBV11-3; J: TRBJ2-1; CDR3: ASSLGGSSYNEQF
V: TRBV2; J: TRBJ2-3; CDR3: ASSVSGADTQY
V: TRBV13; J: TRBJ2-1; CDR3: ASSLATRTSGRATYNEQF
V: TRBV2; J: TRBJ2-7; CDR3: ASSGGTGSSYEQY
V: TRBV29-1; J: TRBJ2-2; CDR3: SFWTGANTGELF
V: TRBV6-6; J: TRBJ1-5; CDR3: ATSTRTQTSNQPQH
V: TRBV3-1/TRBV3-2; J: TRBJ1-5; CDR3: AGDRQVSQPQH
V: TRBV20-1; J: TRBJ2-7; CDR3: SASTGAAYEQY
V: TRBV20-1; J: TRBJ2-1; CDR3: SASGPGHYNEQF
V: TRBV28; J: TRBJ1-4; CDR3: ASSFLGVNEKLF
V: TRBV19; J: TRBJ2-5; CDR3: ASSTRHWTSGSQETQY